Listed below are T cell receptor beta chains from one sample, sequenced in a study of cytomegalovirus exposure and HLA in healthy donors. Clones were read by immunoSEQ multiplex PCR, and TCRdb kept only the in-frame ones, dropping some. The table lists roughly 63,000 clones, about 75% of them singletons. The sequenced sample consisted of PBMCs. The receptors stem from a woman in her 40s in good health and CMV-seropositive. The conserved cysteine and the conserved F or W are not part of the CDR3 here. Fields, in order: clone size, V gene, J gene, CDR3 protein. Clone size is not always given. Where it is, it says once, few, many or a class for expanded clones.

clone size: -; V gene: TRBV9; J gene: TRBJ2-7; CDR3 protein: ASSVAGPGTEQY
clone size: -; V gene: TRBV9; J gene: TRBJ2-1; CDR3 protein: ASSARAGGPSNEQF
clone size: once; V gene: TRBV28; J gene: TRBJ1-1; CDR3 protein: ASSLSTEAF
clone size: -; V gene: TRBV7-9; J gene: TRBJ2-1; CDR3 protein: ASSLASDEQF
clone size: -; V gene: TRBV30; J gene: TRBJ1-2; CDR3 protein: AWSFPGSGNGYT
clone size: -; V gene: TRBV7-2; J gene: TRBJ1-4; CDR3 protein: ASSRGLVANEKLF
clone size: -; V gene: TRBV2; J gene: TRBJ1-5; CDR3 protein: ASSPGTSNQPQH
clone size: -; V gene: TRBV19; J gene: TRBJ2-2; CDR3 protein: ASLGTGGRTGELF
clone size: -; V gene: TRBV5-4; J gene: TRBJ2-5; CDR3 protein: ASSLVGRQETQY
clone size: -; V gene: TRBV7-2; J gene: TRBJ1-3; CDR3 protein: ASSLVGGSGNTIY
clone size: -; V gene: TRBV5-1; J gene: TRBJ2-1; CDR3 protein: ASSLVAGGQRGQF
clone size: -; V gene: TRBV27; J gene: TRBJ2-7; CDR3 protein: ASSSPGLPYEQY
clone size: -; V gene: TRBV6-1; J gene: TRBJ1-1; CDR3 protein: ASSEAVGTGSTEAF
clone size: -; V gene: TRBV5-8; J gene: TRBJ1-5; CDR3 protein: ASSWGTGAFNQPQH
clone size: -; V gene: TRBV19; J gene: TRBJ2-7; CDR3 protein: ASSPRGDRLSSYEQY
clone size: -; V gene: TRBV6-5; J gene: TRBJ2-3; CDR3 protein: ASRLLAGVTDTQY
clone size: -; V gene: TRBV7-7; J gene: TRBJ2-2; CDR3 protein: ASSPGNTGELF
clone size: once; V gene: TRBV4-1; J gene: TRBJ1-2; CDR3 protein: ASSRQALEDNYGYT
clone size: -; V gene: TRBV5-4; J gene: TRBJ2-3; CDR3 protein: ASSWGGSGGPTDTQY
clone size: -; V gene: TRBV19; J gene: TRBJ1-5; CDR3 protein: ASSPPGGYSNQPQH
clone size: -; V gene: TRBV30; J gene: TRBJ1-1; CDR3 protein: AWSRGITEAF
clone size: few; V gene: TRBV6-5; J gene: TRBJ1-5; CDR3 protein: ASSPRGGSNQPQH
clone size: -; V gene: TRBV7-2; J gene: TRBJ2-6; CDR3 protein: ASSGQAGSGANVLT
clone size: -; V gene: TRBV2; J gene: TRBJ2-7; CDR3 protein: ASSEARTSYEQY
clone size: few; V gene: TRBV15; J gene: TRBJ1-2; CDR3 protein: ATSRDRNYGYT
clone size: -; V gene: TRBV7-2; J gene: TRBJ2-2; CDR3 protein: ASSFGGGTGELF
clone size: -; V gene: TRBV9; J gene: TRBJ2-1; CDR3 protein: ASSPRSIGQGALGNEQF
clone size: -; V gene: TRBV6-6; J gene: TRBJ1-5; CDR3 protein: ASSPGQPQH